These T cell receptor beta chains were read from a single sample in a study of cytomegalovirus exposure and HLA in healthy donors. Clones were read by immunoSEQ multiplex PCR, and TCRdb kept only the in-frame ones, dropping some. The table has 100,000 or so clones, about 88% seen once. Sequenced sample: PBMCs. The receptor set was obtained from a young woman in good health and CMV-seropositive. The CDR3 runs from the conserved cysteine through the conserved F or W. Fields, in order: CDR3 DNA, CDR3 protein, V gene, D gene, clone size, J gene. D genes are given only for firm matches. Size is omitted from some rows. Given values are once, few, many or a class for expanded clones.

DNA: TGTGCCAGCAGTCAGACATACACCGGGGAGCTGTTTTTT; CDR3: CASSQTYTGELFF; V: TRBV6-5; D: NA; size: NA; J: TRBJ2-2
DNA: TGTGCCAGCAGCTTAATCTATTTAAATGAGCAGTTCTTC; CDR3: CASSLIYLNEQFF; V: TRBV7-2; D: NA; size: NA; J: TRBJ2-1
DNA: TGTGCCAGTAGTACGGACAGGGACCCTTACAATGAGCAGTTCTTC; CDR3: CASSTDRDPYNEQFF; V: TRBV19; D: TRBD1; size: NA; J: TRBJ2-1
DNA: TGCGCCAGCAGCTTGGGGCAGGTTCGCGAGCAGTACTTC; CDR3: CASSLGQVREQYF; V: TRBV5-1; D: NA; size: NA; J: TRBJ2-7
DNA: TGTGCCAGTAGTATAACTAGGGGCAATCAGCCCCAGCATTTT; CDR3: CASSITRGNQPQHF; V: TRBV19; D: NA; size: NA; J: TRBJ1-5
DNA: TGTGCCAGCAGCTTAAACCAGGGGGTCACCGGGGAGCTGTTTTTT; CDR3: CASSLNQGVTGELFF; V: TRBV11-3; D: TRBD1; size: NA; J: TRBJ2-2
DNA: TGTGCCAGCAGCCGGACAGAGAACACTGAAGCTTTCTTT; CDR3: CASSRTENTEAFF; V: TRBV6-5; D: NA; size: NA; J: TRBJ1-1
DNA: TGTGCCAGCAGCGTAATTACCGGGCGGGACAGGAACTCCTACGAGCAGTACTTC; CDR3: CASSVITGRDRNSYEQYF; V: TRBV9; D: TRBD1; size: NA; J: TRBJ2-7
DNA: TGTGCCAGCTCACCGGGACTACTGTCCTACGAGCAGTACTTC; CDR3: CASSPGLLSYEQYF; V: TRBV18; D: TRBD2; size: NA; J: TRBJ2-7
DNA: TGTGCCAGCAGTTTATATGTGGCATACGAGCAGTACTTC; CDR3: CASSLYVAYEQYF; V: TRBV28; D: NA; size: NA; J: TRBJ2-7
DNA: TGCGCCAGCAGTCTAGCGGGAAACGAGCAGTACTTC; CDR3: CASSLAGNEQYF; V: TRBV5-1; D: TRBD2; size: NA; J: TRBJ2-7
DNA: TGTGCCAGCAGTCACAGGGAATCGAACACTGAAGCTTTCTTT; CDR3: CASSHRESNTEAFF; V: TRBV6-1; D: NA; size: once; J: TRBJ1-1
DNA: TGTGCCAGTAGTTACAGGGGGCCCAACGAGCAGTACTTC; CDR3: CASSYRGPNEQYF; V: TRBV19; D: TRBD1; size: NA; J: TRBJ2-7
DNA: TGTGCCAGCAGCTTGGCCGCAGGAACCTATGGCTACACCTTC; CDR3: CASSLAAGTYGYTF; V: TRBV5-5; D: NA; size: NA; J: TRBJ1-2
DNA: TGTGCCAGCAGTCAGACTAGCGGGGGTTACGAGCAGTACTTC; CDR3: CASSQTSGGYEQYF; V: TRBV6-5; D: TRBD2; size: NA; J: TRBJ2-7
DNA: TGTGCCAGCAGTTACTCCAGGGGGAGGATCTATGGCTACACCTTC; CDR3: CASSYSRGRIYGYTF; V: TRBV6-5; D: TRBD1; size: few; J: TRBJ1-2
DNA: TGTGCCAGCAGCCGGAGGACAGGCATGTACCAAGAGACCCAGTACTTC; CDR3: CASSRRTGMYQETQYF; V: TRBV7-2; D: TRBD1; size: once; J: TRBJ2-5
DNA: TGTGCCAGCAGTGAGTTCGTGGGAGATGGCTACACCTTC; CDR3: CASSEFVGDGYTF; V: TRBV2; D: NA; size: NA; J: TRBJ1-2
DNA: TGCGCCAGCAGCTTAGGACAGGGTGAAGCTTTCTTT; CDR3: CASSLGQGEAFF; V: TRBV5-1; D: TRBD1; size: NA; J: TRBJ1-1
DNA: TGTGCCAGCAGCCCGGACAGGCCCTACGAGCAGTACTTC; CDR3: CASSPDRPYEQYF; V: TRBV5-8; D: TRBD1; size: NA; J: TRBJ2-7
DNA: TGCGCCAGCAGCATTACTTTTTCGAGCTCCTACAATGAGCAGTTCTTC; CDR3: CASSITFSSSYNEQFF; V: TRBV5-1; D: NA; size: NA; J: TRBJ2-1
DNA: TGTGCCAGCAGCTCGACCCCCCTCCTAGCGGGAGATCCCTACGAGCAGTACTTC; CDR3: CASSSTPLLAGDPYEQYF; V: TRBV7-9; D: TRBD2; size: NA; J: TRBJ2-7
DNA: TGTGCCAGCAGTTACACCCGGGACACCTACGAGCAGTACTTC; CDR3: CASSYTRDTYEQYF; V: TRBV6-6; D: NA; size: NA; J: TRBJ2-7
DNA: TGTGCCAGCAGTCGGACAGGGCTCTATGGCTACACCTTC; CDR3: CASSRTGLYGYTF; V: TRBV6-5; D: TRBD1; size: NA; J: TRBJ1-2
DNA: TGTGCCAGCAGCTTATCTAGGGGGTCCTACGAGCAGTACTTC; CDR3: CASSLSRGSYEQYF; V: TRBV7-6; D: NA; size: few; J: TRBJ2-7
DNA: TGTGCCAGCAGCTTTGAAGGGAGAACGAACACCGGGGAGCTGTTTTTT; CDR3: CASSFEGRTNTGELFF; V: TRBV9; D: NA; size: NA; J: TRBJ2-2
DNA: TGTGCCAGCAGCTTAGGACAGTCCTATGGCTACACCTTC; CDR3: CASSLGQSYGYTF; V: TRBV11-3; D: NA; size: NA; J: TRBJ1-2
DNA: TGTGCCAGCAGTGAACGGTCAGGGCAGGATACGCAGTATTTT; CDR3: CASSERSGQDTQYF; V: TRBV6-1; D: NA; size: NA; J: TRBJ2-3
DNA: TGCGCCAGCAGTGTAGACAGGGACACTGAAGCTTTCTTT; CDR3: CASSVDRDTEAFF; V: TRBV5-1; D: TRBD1; size: NA; J: TRBJ1-1
DNA: TGCGCCAGCAGCCAACCGGGACAGGGAGGCGGTGGCTACACCTTC; CDR3: CASSQPGQGGGGYTF; V: TRBV4-1; D: TRBD1; size: NA; J: TRBJ1-2
DNA: TGTGCCAGCAGCATGGCCGTCCTCTCTGGGGCCAACGTCCTGACTTTC; CDR3: CASSMAVLSGANVLTF; V: TRBV7-9; D: NA; size: NA; J: TRBJ2-6
DNA: TGTGCCAGCAGGGGGGACTTAACCTCCTACGAGCAGTACTTC; CDR3: CASRGDLTSYEQYF; V: TRBV2; D: NA; size: few; J: TRBJ2-7
DNA: TGCAGCGTTGCTACCGGGACAGCGAACACTGAAGCTTTCTTT; CDR3: CSVATGTANTEAFF; V: TRBV29-1; D: TRBD1; size: NA; J: TRBJ1-1
DNA: TGTGCCAGCAGCTTTAGACTGGGCAATGAGCAGTTCTTC; CDR3: CASSFRLGNEQFF; V: TRBV7-8; D: NA; size: NA; J: TRBJ2-1
DNA: TGCGCCAGCAGCCCGGGGTCAGCTCAAGAGACCCAGTACTTC; CDR3: CASSPGSAQETQYF; V: TRBV4-1; D: NA; size: NA; J: TRBJ2-5
DNA: TGCAGCGTTGAGGGAGGGGCTAGCGGGAGGTGGGATGAGCAGTTCTTC; CDR3: CSVEGGASGRWDEQFF; V: TRBV29-1; D: TRBD2; size: NA; J: TRBJ2-1
DNA: TGTGCCAGCAGCCGATACCTTAGCGGGAGGGGGGGAAATGAGCAGTTCTTC; CDR3: CASSRYLSGRGGNEQFF; V: TRBV7-9; D: TRBD2; size: NA; J: TRBJ2-1
DNA: TGTGCCAGCAGCTTAGGTAGGACAGTATCCGACTACGAGCAGTACTTC; CDR3: CASSLGRTVSDYEQYF; V: TRBV7-9; D: NA; size: once; J: TRBJ2-7
DNA: TGCGCCAGCAGCCTCGGCGGGGGGCCGGGCGAGCAGTACTTC; CDR3: CASSLGGGPGEQYF; V: TRBV5-1; D: TRBD2; size: NA; J: TRBJ2-7
DNA: TGCGCCAGCAGCTTGGGGACAGGGGCAAGCCATTTGCAGTACTTC; CDR3: CASSLGTGASHLQYF; V: TRBV5-1; D: TRBD1; size: once; J: TRBJ2-7
DNA: TGTGCTAGTGGTTTGTTTACGGGACAAGAGACCCAGTACTTC; CDR3: CASGLFTGQETQYF; V: TRBV12-5; D: NA; size: NA; J: TRBJ2-5
DNA: TGTGCCAGCAGCGCAGGACTAGCGGGGCCTGATGAGCAGTTCTTC; CDR3: CASSAGLAGPDEQFF; V: TRBV7-8; D: TRBD2; size: NA; J: TRBJ2-1
DNA: TGTGCCAGCTCACCAAGAATTGGACACTTCCCTCCAGCGACCGGGGAGCTGTTTTTT; CDR3: CASSPRIGHFPPATGELFF; V: TRBV18; D: NA; size: NA; J: TRBJ2-2
DNA: TGTGCCACCAGCAGTGTGGAGGAAGGCACTGAAGCTTTCTTT; CDR3: CATSSVEEGTEAFF; V: TRBV15; D: NA; size: NA; J: TRBJ1-1
DNA: TGTGCCTGGACGAGTAACCGGGAAGATACGCAGTATTTT; CDR3: CAWTSNREDTQYF; V: TRBV30; D: NA; size: NA; J: TRBJ2-3
DNA: TGTGCCAGCAGCCTTCTTAGCGGGGGGCTCACAGATACGCAGTATTTT; CDR3: CASSLLSGGLTDTQYF; V: TRBV11-3; D: TRBD2; size: NA; J: TRBJ2-3
DNA: TGTGCCAGTAGCCCTAGCTCCTACAATGAGCAGTTCTTC; CDR3: CASSPSSYNEQFF; V: TRBV19; D: NA; size: NA; J: TRBJ2-1
DNA: TGTGCCAGCAGCGTGACCAGGGGGCCCGGGGAGCTGTTTTTT; CDR3: CASSVTRGPGELFF; V: TRBV7-3; D: TRBD1; size: NA; J: TRBJ2-2
DNA: TGTGCTAGTGGTTTGGGTGGTTCTACACCCCTCCACTTT; CDR3: CASGLGGSTPLHF; V: TRBV12-5; D: NA; size: NA; J: TRBJ1-6
DNA: TGTGCCAGCAGTGTGACTCTTAGCTCCTACAATGAGCAGTTCTTC; CDR3: CASSVTLSSYNEQFF; V: TRBV6-1; D: NA; size: once; J: TRBJ2-1
DNA: TGTGCCATCAGGGGACTAGACTCCTACGAGCAGTACTTC; CDR3: CAIRGLDSYEQYF; V: TRBV10-3; D: TRBD2; size: few; J: TRBJ2-7
DNA: TGTGCCAGCAGTGAATCCCAGGGGACGGATACGCAGTATTTT; CDR3: CASSESQGTDTQYF; V: TRBV25-1; D: NA; size: NA; J: TRBJ2-3
DNA: TGCGCCAGCAGCCATTCACAGGGGTCGGCCACTGAAGCTTTCTTT; CDR3: CASSHSQGSATEAFF; V: TRBV4-1; D: TRBD1; size: NA; J: TRBJ1-1